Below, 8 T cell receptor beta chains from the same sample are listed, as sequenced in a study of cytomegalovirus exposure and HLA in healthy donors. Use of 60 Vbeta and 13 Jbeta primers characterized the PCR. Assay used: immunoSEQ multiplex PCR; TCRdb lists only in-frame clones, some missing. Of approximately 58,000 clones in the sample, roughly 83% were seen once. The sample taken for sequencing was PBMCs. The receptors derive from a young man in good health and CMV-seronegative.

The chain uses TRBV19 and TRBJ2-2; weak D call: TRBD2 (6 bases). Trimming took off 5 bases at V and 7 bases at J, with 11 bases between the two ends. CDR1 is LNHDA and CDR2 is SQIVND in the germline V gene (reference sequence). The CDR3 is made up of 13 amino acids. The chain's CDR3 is CASSGDFGGELFF. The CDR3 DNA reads TGTGCCAGTAGTGGGGACTTTGGCGGGGAGCTGTTTTTT. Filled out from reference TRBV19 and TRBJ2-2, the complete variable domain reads DGGITQSPKYLFRKEGQNVTLSCEQNLNHDAMYWYRQDPGQGLRLIYYSQIVNDFQKGDIAEGYSVSREKKESFPLTVTSAQKNPTAFYLCASSGDFGGELFFGEGSRLTVL.

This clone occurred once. CDR3 DNA sequence: TGCGCCAGCAGTGTCCTCGAGAGGGTTATAAGCAATCAGCCCCAGCATTTT. Residues: CASSVLERVISNQPQHF. V is TRBV10-1 and J is TRBJ1-5, with D unclear. The V end was cut by 4 bases, the J end by 1 base, with 17 bases between. CDR1 is WNHNN, CDR2 SYGVQD, per germline (reference sequence). The CDR3 runs 17 residues.

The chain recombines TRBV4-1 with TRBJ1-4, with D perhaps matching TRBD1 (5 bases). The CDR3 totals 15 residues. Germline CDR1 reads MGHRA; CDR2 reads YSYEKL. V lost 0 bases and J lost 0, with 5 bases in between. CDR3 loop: CASSQEGATNEKLFF. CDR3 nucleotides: TGCGCCAGCAGCCAAGAAGGGGCAACTAATGAAAAACTGTTTTTT.

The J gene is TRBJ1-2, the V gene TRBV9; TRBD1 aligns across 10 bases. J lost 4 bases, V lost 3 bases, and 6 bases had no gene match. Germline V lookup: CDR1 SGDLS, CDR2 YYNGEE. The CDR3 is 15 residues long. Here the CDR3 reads CASSARDRGPYGYTF. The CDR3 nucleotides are TGTGCCAGCAGCGCCCGGGACAGGGGACCCTATGGCTACACCTTC.

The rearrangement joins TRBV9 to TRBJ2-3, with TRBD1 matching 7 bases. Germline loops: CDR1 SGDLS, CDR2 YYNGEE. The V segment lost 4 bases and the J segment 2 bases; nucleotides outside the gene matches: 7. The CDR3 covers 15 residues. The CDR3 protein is CASSIGQEPTDTQYF. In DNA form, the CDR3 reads TGTGCCAGCAGCATCGGACAGGAACCCACAGATACGCAGTATTTT.

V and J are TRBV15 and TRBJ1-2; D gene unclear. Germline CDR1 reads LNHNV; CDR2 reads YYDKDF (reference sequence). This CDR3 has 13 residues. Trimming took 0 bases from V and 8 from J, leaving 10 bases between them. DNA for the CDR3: TGTGCCACCAGCAGAGATCAAACGGGGGGCTACACCTTC. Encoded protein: CATSRDQTGGYTF.

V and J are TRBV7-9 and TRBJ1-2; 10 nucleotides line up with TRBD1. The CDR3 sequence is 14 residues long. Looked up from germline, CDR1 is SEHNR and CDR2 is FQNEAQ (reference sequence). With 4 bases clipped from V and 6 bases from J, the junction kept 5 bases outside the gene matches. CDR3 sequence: CASSSGTGVDGYTF. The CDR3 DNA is TGTGCCAGCAGCTCCGGGACAGGGGTGGATGGCTACACCTTC.

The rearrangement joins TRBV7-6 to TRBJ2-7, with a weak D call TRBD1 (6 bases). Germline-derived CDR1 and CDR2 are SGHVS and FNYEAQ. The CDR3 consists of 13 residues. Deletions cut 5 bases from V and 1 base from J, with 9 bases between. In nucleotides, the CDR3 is TGTGCCAGCAGCCCTGGACAGTCCTACGAGCAGTACTTC. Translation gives CASSPGQSYEQYF.